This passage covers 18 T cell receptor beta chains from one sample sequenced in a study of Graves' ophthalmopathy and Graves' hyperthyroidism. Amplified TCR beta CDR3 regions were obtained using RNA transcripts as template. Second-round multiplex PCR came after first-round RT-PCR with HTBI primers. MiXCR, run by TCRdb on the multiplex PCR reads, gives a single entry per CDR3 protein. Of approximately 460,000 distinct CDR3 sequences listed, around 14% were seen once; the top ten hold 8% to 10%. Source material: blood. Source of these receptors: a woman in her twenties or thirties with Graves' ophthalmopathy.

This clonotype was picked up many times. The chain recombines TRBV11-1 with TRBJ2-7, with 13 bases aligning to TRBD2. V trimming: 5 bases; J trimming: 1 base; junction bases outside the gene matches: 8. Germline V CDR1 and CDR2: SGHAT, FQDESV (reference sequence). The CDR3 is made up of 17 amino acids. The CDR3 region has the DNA TGTGCCAGCAGCCCTTGGACTAGCGGGAGCGGTTCCTACGAGCAGTACTTC. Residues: CASSPWTSGSGSYEQYF.

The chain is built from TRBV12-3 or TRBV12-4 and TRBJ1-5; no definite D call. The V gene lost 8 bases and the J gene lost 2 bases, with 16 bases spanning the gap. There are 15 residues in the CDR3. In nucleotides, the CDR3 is TGTGCCAGCGCCCGGACTGGGGTTGGCAATCAGCCCCAGCATTTT. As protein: CASARTGVGNQPQHF.

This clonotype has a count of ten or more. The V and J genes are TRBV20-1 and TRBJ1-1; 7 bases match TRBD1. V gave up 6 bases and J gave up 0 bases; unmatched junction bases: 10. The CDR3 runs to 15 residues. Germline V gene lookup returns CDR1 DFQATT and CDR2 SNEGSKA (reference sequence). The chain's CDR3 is CSAQYTGVMNTEAFF. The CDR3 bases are TGCAGTGCGCAATATACAGGGGTCATGAACACTGAAGCTTTCTTT.

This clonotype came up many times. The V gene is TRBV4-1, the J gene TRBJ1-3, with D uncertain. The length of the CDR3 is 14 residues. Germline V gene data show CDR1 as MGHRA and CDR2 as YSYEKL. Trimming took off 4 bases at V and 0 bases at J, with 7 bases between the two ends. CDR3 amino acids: CASSPRSSGNTIYF. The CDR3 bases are TGCGCCAGCAGCCCCAGGAGCTCTGGAAACACCATATATTTT.

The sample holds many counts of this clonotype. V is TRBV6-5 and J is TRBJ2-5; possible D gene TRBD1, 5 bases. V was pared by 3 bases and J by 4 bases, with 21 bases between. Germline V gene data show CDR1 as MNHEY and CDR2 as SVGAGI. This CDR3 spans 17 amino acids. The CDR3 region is CASSYLRAGSRGETQYF. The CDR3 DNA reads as TGTGCCAGCAGTTATCTCCGGGCCGGCTCAAGGGGAGAGACCCAGTACTTC.

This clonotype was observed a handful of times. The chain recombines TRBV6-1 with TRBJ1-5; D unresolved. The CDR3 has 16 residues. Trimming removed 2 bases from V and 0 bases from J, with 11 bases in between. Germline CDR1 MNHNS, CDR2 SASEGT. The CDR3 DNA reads TGTGCCAGCAGTGAATTCTCCAATTATAGCAATCAGCCCCAGCATTTT. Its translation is CASSEFSNYSNQPQHF.

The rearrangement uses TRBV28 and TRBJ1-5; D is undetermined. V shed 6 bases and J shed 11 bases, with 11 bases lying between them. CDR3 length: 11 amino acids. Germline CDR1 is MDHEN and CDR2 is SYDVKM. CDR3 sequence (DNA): TGTGCCAGCAGAAGGACGAACGCCCAGCATTTT. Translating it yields CASRRTNAQHF.

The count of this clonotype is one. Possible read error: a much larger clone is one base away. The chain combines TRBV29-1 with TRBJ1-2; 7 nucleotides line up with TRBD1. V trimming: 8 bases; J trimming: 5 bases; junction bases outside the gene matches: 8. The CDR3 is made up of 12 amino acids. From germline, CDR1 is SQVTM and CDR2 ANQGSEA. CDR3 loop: CSLDRWGYGYTF. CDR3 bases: TGCAGCCTGGACAGGTGGGGGTATGGCTACACCTTC.

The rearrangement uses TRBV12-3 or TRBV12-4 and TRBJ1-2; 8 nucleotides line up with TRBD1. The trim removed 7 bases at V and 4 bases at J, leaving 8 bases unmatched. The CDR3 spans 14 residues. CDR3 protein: CASTGPGGGYGYTF. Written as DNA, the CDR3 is TGTGCCAGCACCGGACCAGGGGGCGGCTATGGCTACACCTTC.

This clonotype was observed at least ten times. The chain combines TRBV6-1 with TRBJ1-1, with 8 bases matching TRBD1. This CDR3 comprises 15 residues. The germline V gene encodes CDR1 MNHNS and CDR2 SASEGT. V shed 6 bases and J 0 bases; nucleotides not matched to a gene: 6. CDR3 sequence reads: CASRPDRGVNTEAFF. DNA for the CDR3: TGTGCCAGCAGACCTGACAGGGGAGTGAACACTGAAGCTTTCTTT.

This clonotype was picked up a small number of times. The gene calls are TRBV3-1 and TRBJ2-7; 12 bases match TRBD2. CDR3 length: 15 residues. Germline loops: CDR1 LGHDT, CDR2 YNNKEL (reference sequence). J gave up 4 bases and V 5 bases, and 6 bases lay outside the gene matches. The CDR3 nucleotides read TGTGCCAGCAGCTTACTAGCGGGGGGAAAGTACGAGCAGTACTTC. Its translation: CASSLLAGGKYEQYF.

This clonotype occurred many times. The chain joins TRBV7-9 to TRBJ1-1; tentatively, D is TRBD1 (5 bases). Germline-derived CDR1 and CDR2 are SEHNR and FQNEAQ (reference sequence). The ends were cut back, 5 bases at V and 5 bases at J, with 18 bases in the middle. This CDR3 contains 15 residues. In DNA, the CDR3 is TGTGCCAGCAGCGAGTCGGGGGGGTTGGGGACTGAAGCTTTCTTT. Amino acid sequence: CASSESGGLGTEAFF.

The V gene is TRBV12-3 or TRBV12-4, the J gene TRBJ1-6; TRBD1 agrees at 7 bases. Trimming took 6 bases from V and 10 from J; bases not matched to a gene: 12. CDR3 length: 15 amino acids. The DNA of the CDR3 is TGTGCCAGCAGAGCTCCGGGACAGCGAAACTCACCCCTCCACTTT. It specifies CASRAPGQRNSPLHF.

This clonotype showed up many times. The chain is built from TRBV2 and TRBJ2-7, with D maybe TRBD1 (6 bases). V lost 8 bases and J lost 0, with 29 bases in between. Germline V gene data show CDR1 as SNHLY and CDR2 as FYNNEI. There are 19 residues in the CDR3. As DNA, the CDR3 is TGTGCCAGCTCGCTTCCGGGACATTCCATTATTTCTTACTCCTACGAGCAGTACTTC. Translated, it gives CASSLPGHSIISYSYEQYF. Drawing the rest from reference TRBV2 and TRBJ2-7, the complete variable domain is EPEVTQTPSHQVTQMGQEVILRCVPISNHLYFYWYRQILGQKVEFLVSFYNNEISEKSEIFDDQFSVERPDGSNFTLKIRSTKLEDSAMYFCASSLPGHSIISYSYEQYFGPGTRLTVT.

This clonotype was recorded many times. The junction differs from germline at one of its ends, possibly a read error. The CDR3 DNA is TGTGCCAGTAGTAGACGGACAGGGGCTCACACTGAAGCTTCCTTT. This encodes CASSRRTGAHTEASF. The V and J genes are TRBV19 and TRBJ1-1; 9 bases line up with TRBD1. The germline gives CDR1 LNHDA, CDR2 SQIVND (reference sequence). The CDR3 extends over 15 amino acids. Drawing the rest from reference TRBV19 and TRBJ1-1, the complete variable domain is DGGITQSPKYLFRKEGQNVTLSCEQNLNHDAMYWYRQDPGQGLRLIYYSQIVNDFQKGDIAEGYSVSREKKESFPLTVTSAQKNPTAFYLCASSRRTGAHTEASFGQGTRLTVV.

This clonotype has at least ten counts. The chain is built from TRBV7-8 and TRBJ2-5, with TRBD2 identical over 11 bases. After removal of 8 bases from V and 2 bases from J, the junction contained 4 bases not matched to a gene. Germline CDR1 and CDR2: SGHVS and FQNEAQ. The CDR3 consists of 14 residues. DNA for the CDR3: TGTGCCAGCGTAGCGGGAGGGAATCAAGAGACCCAGTACTTC. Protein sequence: CASVAGGNQETQYF.

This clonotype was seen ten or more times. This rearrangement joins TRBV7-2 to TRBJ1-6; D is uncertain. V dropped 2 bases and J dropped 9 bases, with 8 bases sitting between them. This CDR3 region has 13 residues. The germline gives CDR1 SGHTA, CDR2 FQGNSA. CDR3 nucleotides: TGTGCCAGCAGCTTACTGCCCATTTCACCCCTCCACTTT. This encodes CASSLLPISPLHF.

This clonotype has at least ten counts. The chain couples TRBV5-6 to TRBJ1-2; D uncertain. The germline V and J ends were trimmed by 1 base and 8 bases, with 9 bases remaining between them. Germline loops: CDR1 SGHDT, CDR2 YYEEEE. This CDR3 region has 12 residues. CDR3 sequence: CASSLFVGGYTF. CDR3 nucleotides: TGTGCCAGCAGCTTGTTTGTGGGGGGCTACACCTTC.